This TCR beta chain was identified during a study of cytomegalovirus exposure and HLA in healthy donors. This clone was recorded a few times. Its specificity is unknown. PCR used 60 Vbeta primers and 13 Jbeta primers. The protocol was immunoSEQ multiplex PCR, while the TCRdb copy is restricted to in-frame clones and leaves out a portion. The sample carries 150,000 to 200,000 clones, 65% to 85% recorded once. V lost 5 bases and J 0 bases, leaving 7 bases between the germline ends. The germline V gene has CDR1 SGHVS and CDR2 FQNEAQ. The CDR3 is made up of 13 amino acids. Study-level findings and limits: Most TCR sequences were rare, but some public TCRs occurred in many donors.

This sequence joins TRBV7-8 and TRBJ1-1, with unresolved D. The sequenced sample was PBMCs. This TCR came from a middle-aged man in good health and CMV-seropositive. CDR3 nucleotide sequence: TGTGCCAGCAGCATACTCATGAACACTGAAGCTTTCTTT. It specifies CASSILMNTEAFF. The whole variable domain, filled in from reference TRBV7-8 and TRBJ1-1, reads GAGVSQSPRYKVAKRGQDVALRCDPISGHVSLFWYQQALGQGPEFLTYFQNEAQLDKSGLPSDRFFAERPEGSVSTLKIQRTQQEDSAVYLCASSILMNTEAFFGQGTRLTVV.